The 31 T cell receptor beta chains in this list originate from one sample, sequenced in a study of spatial heterogeneity in lung cancer (dated by TCRdb to between 2018 and 2021). Broader findings and caveats from the paper: The number of expanded intratumoral alpha and beta TCRs correlated with the tumor nonsynonymous mutation count.

Preparation of the library involved 5' RACE. Sequenced on a NextSeq 500. The public reads were run again by TCRdb, first through fastp at Q25 and then through MiXCR, and only productive beta chains were kept. Under each unique CDR3 protein, matching rows form one entry showing the most common genes and DNA. The sample profile shows 5,200 or so distinct CDR3 sequences; about 3.9% of them were found once. About a quarter of the sample comes from the top ten. The time point tag for this specimen amounts to: sample taken at primary tumor resection. These receptors have no identified antigens. The source was lung tumor tissue, collected at surgery. Receptors originate from a female donor with early-stage non-small cell lung cancer.

This clonotype is classed as medium-sized. V usage is TRBV5-1 and J usage is TRBJ2-7, with D perhaps matching TRBD1 (5 bases). Trimming removed 4 bases from V and 3 bases from J, with 14 bases in between. Germline V gives CDR1 SGHRS, CDR2 YFSETQ. CDR3 length: 14 amino acids. The DNA of the CDR3 is TGCGCCAGCAGCAAAAGTACAGGAGACTACGAGCAGTACTTC. This encodes CASSKSTGDYEQYF.

This clonotype qualifies as medium-sized. V gene TRBV11-3 combines with J gene TRBJ2-2; D possibly corresponds to TRBD2 (5 bases). Germline CDR1 SGHNT, CDR2 YENEEA. The ends were cut back, 0 bases at V and 2 bases at J, with 13 bases in the middle. This CDR3 region has 17 residues. Here the CDR3 DNA reads TGTGCCAGCAGCTTAGACACTGAGGGCCTCAACACCGGGGAGCTGTTTTTT. This encodes CASSLDTEGLNTGELFF.

This clonotype was seen many times. The V call is TRBV7-9, the J call TRBJ2-7; possibly TRBD1 for D (6 bases). The CDR3 sequence is 13 residues long. The germline gives CDR1 SEHNR, CDR2 FQNEAQ (reference sequence). V gave up 6 bases and J gave up 4 bases, with 13 bases separating them. The CDR3 DNA is TGTGCCAGCAGGCCGGGGACACTATACGAGCAGTACTTC. Amino acids: CASRPGTLYEQYF.

This clonotype appeared many times. The chain recombines TRBV2 with TRBJ2-7; D gene ambiguous. V shed 6 bases and J shed 7 bases, with 10 bases lying between them. CDR1 and CDR2 from the germline V gene are SNHLY and FYNNEI. The CDR3 covers 11 residues. The CDR3 reads CASRGYGEQYF. The CDR3 coding sequence is TGTGCCAGCAGGGGATACGGTGAGCAGTACTTC.

At least ten counts were recorded for this clonotype. V usage is TRBV20-1 and J usage is TRBJ1-2; the D is unclear. Germline CDR1 DFQATT, CDR2 SNEGSKA (reference sequence). Trimming left V 7 bases short and J 4 bases short, with 13 bases between. This CDR3 has 12 residues. CDR3 coding DNA: TGCAGTGGACGGCCCGACCCCTATGGCTACACCTTC. It encodes CSGRPDPYGYTF.

This clonotype was observed many times. The rearrangement joins TRBV7-9 to TRBJ2-7; D is ambiguous. The V gene's germline CDR1 is SEHNR and CDR2 FQNEAQ (reference sequence). The germline V and J ends were trimmed by 1 base and 5 bases, with 12 bases remaining between them. The CDR3 covers 14 residues. CDR3 sequence reads: CASSLVGNTDEQYF. The DNA for the CDR3 is TGTGCCAGCAGCTTAGTAGGGAACACCGACGAGCAGTACTTC.

Sample share makes this clonotype medium-sized. The V and J genes are TRBV20-1 and TRBJ2-6, with 8 nucleotides matching TRBD1. The CDR3 sequence is 16 residues long. Germline CDR1 DFQATT, CDR2 SNEGSKA (reference sequence). V trimming: 4 bases; J trimming: 0 bases; junction bases outside the gene matches: 5. Here the CDR3 reads CSAKGTGFSGANVLTF. DNA for the CDR3: TGCAGTGCTAAGGGGACAGGATTCTCTGGGGCCAACGTCCTGACTTTC.

This clonotype is classed as medium-sized. This CDR3 is CASSSDTVGNQPQHF. In DNA form, the CDR3 reads TGTGCCAGCAGTTCTGACACCGTCGGAAATCAGCCCCAGCATTTT. The chain is built from TRBV7-8 and TRBJ1-5; D gene uncertain. The CDR3 is made up of 15 amino acids. The germline V gene encodes CDR1 SGHVS and CDR2 FQNEAQ. The V end lost 6 bases, the J end lost 4 bases, and 16 bases lay between the germline ends.

This clonotype is medium-sized by share. This chain joins TRBV5-1 and TRBJ2-1, with TRBD2 as a possible D gene (5 bases). The germline V and J ends were trimmed by 7 bases and 4 bases, with 15 bases remaining between them. The length of the CDR3 is 14 residues. Germline CDR1 SGHRS, CDR2 YFSETQ. CDR3 DNA sequence: TGCGCCAGCTCGAGGGAGCCGGGTTACAATGAGCAGTTCTTC. Protein sequence: CASSREPGYNEQFF.

In its sample, this clonotype was seen a few times. The chain employs TRBV10-2 and TRBJ2-1; D not resolved. In germline, CDR1 is WSHSY, CDR2 SAAADI. V gave up 7 bases and J gave up 0 bases, with 7 bases separating them. The CDR3 is made up of 13 amino acids. The CDR3 DNA is TGCGCCAGCAAGGAAGTCTCCTACAATGAGCAGTTCTTC. It encodes CASKEVSYNEQFF.

In its sample, this clonotype was seen many times. The V call is TRBV28, the J call TRBJ1-2, with D perhaps matching TRBD1 (5 bases). Trimming took off 2 bases at V and 3 bases at J, with 13 bases between the two ends. Germline loops: CDR1 MDHEN, CDR2 SYDVKM. The CDR3 has 15 amino acids. Here the CDR3 DNA reads TGTGCCAGCAGTTTACCGGGACTATCGGACTATGGCTACACCTTC. This translates into CASSLPGLSDYGYTF.

The rearrangement links TRBV13 to TRBJ2-1, with TRBD1 matching 8 bases. CDR3 length equals 17 residues. Germline V gene sequence: CDR1 PRHDT, CDR2 FYEKMQ (reference sequence). V gave up 2 bases and J gave up 1 base; unmatched junction bases: 7. CDR3 loop: CASSLSLQGGSYNEQFF. The CDR3, as DNA: TGTGCCAGCAGCTTATCCCTACAGGGGGGATCCTACAATGAGCAGTTCTTC.

This clonotype is classed as medium-sized (0.01 to 0.1%). This chain links TRBV28 with TRBJ2-5, with 7 bases identical to TRBD2. V lost 6 bases to trimming and J lost 5 bases; unmatched junction nucleotides: 12. The CDR3 runs to 15 residues. Germline CDR1 reads MDHEN; CDR2 reads SYDVKM. CDR3 nucleotide sequence: TGTGCCAGCAGGGTCCGGGACTACCGCGGTGAGACCCAGTACTTC. Its translation is CASRVRDYRGETQYF.

Many counts were recorded for this clonotype. The J gene is TRBJ2-7, the V gene TRBV20-1; no clear D. There are 11 residues in the CDR3. Germline assignment: CDR1 DFQATT and CDR2 SNEGSKA (reference sequence). V was pared by 0 bases and J by 3 bases, with 3 bases between. The CDR3 sequence: CSAREGYEQYF. DNA for the CDR3: TGCAGTGCTAGAGAGGGCTACGAGCAGTACTTC.

In its sample, this clonotype ranks as medium-sized. The CDR3 loop is CASSQDRGGSGSDTQYF. CDR3 coding DNA: TGTGCCAGCAGCCAAGATCGGGGCGGGAGTGGTTCAGATACGCAGTATTTT. The rearrangement joins TRBV4-2 to TRBJ2-3; 7 bases map to TRBD2. Per germline, CDR1 LGHNA and CDR2 YNFKEQ. V was clipped by 0 bases and J by 4 bases; unmatched bases: 10. The CDR3 length is 17 residues.

This clonotype was detected ten times or more. The chain couples TRBV12-3 or TRBV12-4 to TRBJ1-3, with no clear D. Trimming removed 6 bases at V and 0 bases at J, with 15 bases between. The CDR3 is 16 amino acids. The CDR3 nucleotides are TGTGCCAGCAGCCCGTCAGCAATTCGCTCTGGAAACACCATATATTTT. Translation gives CASSPSAIRSGNTIYF.

For this clonotype: This clone may be a read error of a much larger clone one base away. J is TRBJ2-7 and V is TRBV20-1; maybe TRBD1 (6 bases). Germline V gene lookup returns CDR1 DFQATT and CDR2 SNEGSKA (reference sequence). Trimming shortened V by 0 bases and J by 7 bases, and 19 bases separated the two germline ends. CDR3 length equals 15 residues. The CDR3 is CSARDRGTASSEQYF. Here the CDR3 DNA reads TGCAGTGCTAGAGATAGGGGGACGGCGTCGAGTGAGCAGTACTTC.

This clonotype was recorded at least ten times. The CDR3 sequence is CATADTYEQYF. The CDR3 nucleotides read TGTGCCACCGCGGATACCTACGAGCAGTACTTC. V and J are TRBV24-1 and TRBJ2-7; D not resolved. There are 11 residues in the CDR3. Germline CDR1 reads KGHDR; CDR2 reads SFDVKD. V shed 9 bases and J shed 2 bases, with 7 bases lying between them.

This clonotype ranks as medium-sized. This rearrangement joins TRBV2 to TRBJ2-1, with TRBD2 matching over 11 bases. V trimming: 4 bases; J trimming: 7 bases; junction bases outside the gene matches: 12. This CDR3 region has 17 residues. Germline V lookup: CDR1 SNHLY, CDR2 FYNNEI. CDR3 nucleotides: TGTGCCAGCAGTGGCCTAGCGGGAGGCCACCTGTCTAATGAGCAGTTCTTC. This codes for CASSGLAGGHLSNEQFF. The complete variable domain, with remaining parts taken from reference TRBV2 and TRBJ2-1, reads EPEVTQTPSHQVTQMGQEVILRCVPISNHLYFYWYRQILGQKVEFLVSFYNNEISEKSEIFDDQFSVERPDGSNFTLKIRSTKLEDSAMYFCASSGLAGGHLSNEQFFGPGTRLTVL.

This clonotype appeared many times. The chain has TRBV11-3 and TRBJ2-1; D ambiguous. The V gene lost 1 base and the J gene lost 10 bases, with 8 bases spanning the gap. This CDR3 has 12 amino acids. Germline lookup yields CDR1 SGHNT and CDR2 YENEEA. In DNA form, the CDR3 reads TGTGCCAGCAGCTTAGCCCGTGGGGAGCAGTTCTTC. Translation gives CASSLARGEQFF. Using reference TRBV11-3 and TRBJ2-1 for the parts outside the CDR3, the full variable domain is EAGVVQSPRYKIIEKKQPVAFWCNPISGHNTLYWYLQNLGQGPELLIRYENEEAVDDSQLPKDRFSAERLKGVDSTLKIQPAELGDSAVYLCASSLARGEQFFGPGTRLTVL.

The V call is TRBV28, the J call TRBJ2-7; D is unclear. Germline V lookup: CDR1 MDHEN, CDR2 SYDVKM. Trimming removed 1 base at V and 6 bases at J, with 13 bases between. The CDR3 has 14 residues. CDR3 residues: CASSLLGLGLEQYF. The CDR3, as DNA: TGTGCCAGCAGTTTATTGGGCCTGGGTCTCGAGCAGTACTTC.

This clonotype was counted many times. The chain employs TRBV6-5 and TRBJ2-7, with 8 bases lining up with TRBD1. Germline V gene sequence: CDR1 MNHEY, CDR2 SVGAGI. V trimming: 5 bases; J trimming: 6 bases; junction bases outside the gene matches: 15. This CDR3 contains 16 residues. CDR3 residues: CASSPINQGASGEQYF. The CDR3 nucleotides are TGTGCCAGCAGTCCTATTAATCAGGGGGCATCAGGCGAGCAGTACTTC.

In its sample, this clonotype was seen many times. The V and J genes are TRBV3-1 and TRBJ2-1; 12 positions agree with TRBD2. CDR1 LGHDT and CDR2 YNNKEL come from the germline V gene (reference sequence). Trimming at V came to 4 bases and at J to 9 bases, leaving 10 bases not matched to a gene. There are 16 residues in the CDR3. DNA for the CDR3: TGTGCCAGCAGCCCCCATGGACTAGCGGGAAACGTTGAGCAGTTCTTC. As protein: CASSPHGLAGNVEQFF.

This clonotype was observed at least ten times. This chain joins TRBV10-3 and TRBJ1-5; D is unresolved. The CDR3 runs 13 residues. Germline-derived CDR1 and CDR2 are ENHRY and SYGVKD. Trimming cost V 10 bases and J 5 bases, with 15 bases left between them. CDR3 protein: CASGLSLYQPQHF. The CDR3 DNA sequence: TGTGCCAGCGGACTCTCTCTTTATCAGCCCCAGCATTTT.

By share, this clonotype counts as medium-sized (0.01 to 0.1%). The J gene is TRBJ1-5, the V gene TRBV28, with D maybe TRBD1 (6 bases). V was shortened by 1 base and J by 7 bases, with 11 bases between the two germline ends. This CDR3 spans 14 amino acids. Per the germline V gene, CDR1 is MDHEN and CDR2 is SYDVKM. The CDR3 DNA reads as TGTGCCAGCAGTTTATACGGGGGCGGGCAGCCCCAGCATTTT. It is translated as CASSLYGGGQPQHF.

This clonotype was found many times. This sequence joins TRBV12-3 or TRBV12-4 and TRBJ2-7; perhaps TRBD2 as D (6 bases). V dropped 5 bases and J dropped 8 bases, with 13 bases sitting between them. The CDR3 has 12 amino acids. The CDR3 sequence: CASSGDSWKQYF. The CDR3, as DNA: TGTGCCAGCAGTGGGGACTCATGGAAGCAGTACTTC.

By share of the sample, this clonotype is medium-sized. This chain links TRBV28 with TRBJ1-2, with D unclear. The ends were cut back, 1 base at V and 8 bases at J, with 8 bases in the middle. This CDR3 has 12 residues. CDR1 is MDHEN and CDR2 is SYDVKM in the germline V gene. The CDR3 loop is CASSLSRQGYTF. CDR3 nucleotide sequence: TGTGCCAGCAGTTTATCCAGGCAAGGCTACACCTTC.

This clonotype was counted ten times or more. At one end, the junction sequence differs from germline, possibly due to a read error. The chain joins TRBV11-2 to TRBJ1-2; weak D call: TRBD1 (6 bases). CDR1 is SGHAT and CDR2 is FQNNGV in the germline V gene. This CDR3 has 13 amino acids. The CDR3 coding sequence is TGTGCCAGCAGTTTAGACAGGAACTATGGCTACACCTTC. Protein sequence: CASSLDRNYGYTF.

In its sample, this clonotype was seen many times. This chain joins TRBV12-3 or TRBV12-4 and TRBJ2-2; no clear D. Between the trimmed V and J ends, which lost 3 bases and 2 bases, there was a span of 7 bases. This CDR3 is 14 amino acids long. The CDR3 nucleotides are TGTGCCAGCAGTTTTGGCCTCAACACCGGGGAGCTGTTTTTT. Protein sequence: CASSFGLNTGELFF.

This clonotype came up many times. The chain combines TRBV11-2 with TRBJ1-1; TRBD1 might be the D (5 bases). The CDR3 covers 14 residues. The V and J ends lost 2 bases and 12 bases respectively, with 19 bases between them. The germline gives CDR1 SGHAT, CDR2 FQNNGV. The CDR3 DNA follows: TGTGCCAGCAGCTTAAATCTCGGGCAGGGAATTTCTTTCTTT. Translated: CASSLNLGQGISFF.

This clonotype has a count of ten or more. The chain employs TRBV10-3 and TRBJ2-5, with D tentatively TRBD2 (6 bases). V dropped 7 bases and J dropped 5 bases, with 14 bases sitting between them. The CDR3 is 13 residues long. The germline V gene encodes CDR1 ENHRY and CDR2 SYGVKD. CDR3 coding DNA: TGTGCCATCAAGGAGGGCCCGAGGGAGACCCAGTACTTC. This gives the protein CAIKEGPRETQYF.